This T cell receptor beta chain emerged from a study of vaccination and CD4 T cells after COVID-19. The wider study: Control wells got either CEFX epitopes, HIV-1 Nef peptides, or no peptide at all. Study observations and caveats: In convalescent patients, 304 of 307 vaccine-specific clones were spike mono-reactive.

Sample time point: late sampling 161 to 241 days after vaccination in three convalescent patients. The treatment is: roughly 11-day PBMC culture with coronavirus spike peptide pools or control peptides (ViraFEST assay). Via ViraFEST, peptide pools expanded antigen-specific T cells before TCR sequencing. This clonotype occurred a few times. What it binds is unknown. With the Oncomine TCR Beta short-read assay, DNA from cultured CD4+ T cells was sequenced. The template was genomic DNA from cultured CD4+ T cells. From the PCR reads, TCRdb called clonotypes with MiXCR, one entry per CDR3 protein. The sample includes under 30,000 distinct CDR3 sequences, roughly 38% of them seen just once. The V gene end was trimmed by 3 bases and the J gene end by 2 bases; junction bases not matched to a gene: 2. The germline CDR1 and CDR2 sequences are MRHNA and SNTAGT. The CDR3 is made up of 15 amino acids.

This receptor was taken from a human donor who had recovered from COVID-19. Sequencing used CD4+ T cells from blood, cultured in vitro, obtained about 7 months after SARS-CoV-2 vaccination. The chain combines TRBV6-4 with TRBJ2-2; 8 bases are shared with TRBD1. DNA of the CDR3: TGTGCCAGCAGTGAAGGACAGGGAAACACCGGGGAGCTGTTTTTT. This gives the protein CASSEGQGNTGELFF.